Below, 6 T cell receptor beta chains from the same sample are listed, as sequenced in a study of spatial heterogeneity in lung cancer. TCRdb re-called the 5' RACE reads with MiXCR, one entry per CDR3 protein. The data contain about 45,000 distinct CDR3 sequences, over 9.5% of them singletons. Sample time point: sample taken at primary tumor resection. Material for sequencing was whole RNA from tumor, nontumor lung or frozen PBMC, left unsorted. The input for sequencing was PBMCs, taken at surgery. These TCRs come from a female donor with early-stage non-small cell lung cancer.

This clonotype was detected a few times. V and J are TRBV27 and TRBJ1-2, with TRBD1 as a possible D gene (5 bases). Germline CDR1 is MNHEY and CDR2 is SMNVEV (reference sequence). The V and J ends lost 8 bases and 7 bases respectively, with 17 bases between them. CDR3 length equals 13 residues. The CDR3 DNA is TGTGCCAGCGGATTCGACGGGGCTGGTGGCTACACCTTC. As protein: CASGFDGAGGYTF.

This chain joins TRBV12-3 or TRBV12-4 and TRBJ2-2, with unresolved D. Trimming removed 6 bases from V and 5 bases from J, with 7 bases in between. The CDR3 is 12 residues long. CDR3 region: CASSPSTGELFF. The CDR3 DNA is TGTGCCAGCAGCCCTAGTACCGGGGAGCTGTTTTTT.

V is TRBV7-9 and J is TRBJ2-1; D gene unclear. The CDR3 is made up of 12 amino acids. V lost 7 bases, J lost 5 bases, and 9 bases lay in between. Germline CDR1 reads SEHNR; CDR2 reads FQNEAQ (reference sequence). Here the CDR3 reads CASNLVDNEQFF. The CDR3 region has the DNA TGTGCCAGCAATCTCGTGGACAATGAGCAGTTCTTC. The full variable domain, rest sourced from reference TRBV7-9 and TRBJ2-1, is DTGVSQNPRHKITKRGQNVTFRCDPISEHNRLYWYRQTLGQGPEFLTYFQNEAQLEKSRLLSDRFSAERPKGSFSTLEIQRTEQGDSAMYLCASNLVDNEQFFGPGTRLTVL.

There are a few counts of this clonotype. This rearrangement joins TRBV14 to TRBJ2-7, with 7 positions matching TRBD1. The J segment lost 3 bases and the V segment lost 3 bases, leaving 5 bases of the junction unmatched. Looked up from germline, CDR1 is SGHDN and CDR2 is FVKESK. The CDR3 sequence is 14 residues long. CDR3: CASSQPGQLYEQYF. CDR3 coding DNA: TGTGCCAGCAGCCAGCCGGGACAGCTCTACGAGCAGTACTTC.

This clonotype has just a few counts. The chain has TRBV20-1 and TRBJ2-3; TRBD2 aligns across 13 bases. Germline lookup yields CDR1 DFQATT and CDR2 SNEGSKA (reference sequence). V lost 2 bases and J lost 5; bases outside the gene matches: 16. This CDR3 has 19 amino acids. This CDR3 reads CSARSHTVGLAGVGDTQYF. In DNA form, the CDR3 reads TGCAGTGCTAGAAGCCACACCGTCGGACTAGCGGGGGTAGGAGATACGCAGTATTTT.

This clonotype turned up a few times. V usage is TRBV7-9 and J usage is TRBJ2-5; 10 bases map to TRBD1. The CDR3 contains 15 residues. Germline V gene lookup returns CDR1 SEHNR and CDR2 FQNEAQ (reference sequence). Germline trimming cut 4 bases from V and 5 bases from J; bases unmatched to any gene: 7. CDR3 coding DNA: TGTGCCAGCAGCTCCGGGACAGGGGAGGTGGAGACCCAGTACTTC. Amino acids: CASSSGTGEVETQYF.